Given below is one TCR beta chain in context. This sample stems from a study of blood T cell repertoires in COVID-19. J lost 7 bases, V lost 1 base, and 10 bases had no gene match. Germline-derived CDR1 and CDR2 are LGHNA and YNFKEQ. This CDR3 contains 17 residues. Seattle enrolled patients during active infection and tracked them longitudinally. Some clones are missing from TCRdb's copy, which holds only in-frame ones; the method was immunoSEQ multiplex PCR. The data contain under 200,000 clones, approximately 84% of them seen just once; the ten biggest clones take up around 2.9%. The receptor was derived from a woman older than 75 with COVID-19, enrolled during active disease. Specimen: peripheral blood. This chain connects TRBV4-2 to TRBJ2-1; 10 positions agree with TRBD2. For the CDR3, the DNA is TGTGCCAGCAGCCAAGCCGCCAGTCTAGCGGGGGCTAATGAGCAGTTCTTC. This sequence encodes CASSQAASLAGANEQFF.